What follows is one TCR beta chain and its context. A junction boundary mismatches the germline segment, possibly from a read error. The data were taken from a study of tumor-infiltrating lymphocytes in primary liver carcinoma. From around 0.5 ug total RNA, TCR beta cDNA was generated with a primer in the constant region. Slightly modified ARM-PCR with three nested multiplex PCR rounds yielded TCR beta libraries. With TRBV1-TRBV30 forward primers and a C-beta reverse primer, the first two PCR rounds were run for around 10 cycles each. TCRdb fed the multiplex PCR reads into MiXCR, producing one record per CDR3 protein. Among roughly 190,000 distinct CDR3 sequences listed, approximately 86% were seen once. CDR1 is SGHAT, CDR2 FQNNGV, per germline. The CDR3 spans 14 residues. Scientists recovered RNA and DNA together from approximately 20-30 mg of unsorted bulk tissue.

This sequence originates from a man aged 35-49 years with primary liver carcinoma and hepatitis B virus infection. Sequenced: tumor tissue from primary liver carcinoma. The genes are TRBV11-2 and TRBJ2-7; tentatively, D is TRBD2 (5 bases). CDR3 protein: CASSSSRNSYKQYF. The CDR3 nucleotides are TGTGCCAGCAGTTCTAGCAGGAACTCCTACAAGCAGTACTTT.